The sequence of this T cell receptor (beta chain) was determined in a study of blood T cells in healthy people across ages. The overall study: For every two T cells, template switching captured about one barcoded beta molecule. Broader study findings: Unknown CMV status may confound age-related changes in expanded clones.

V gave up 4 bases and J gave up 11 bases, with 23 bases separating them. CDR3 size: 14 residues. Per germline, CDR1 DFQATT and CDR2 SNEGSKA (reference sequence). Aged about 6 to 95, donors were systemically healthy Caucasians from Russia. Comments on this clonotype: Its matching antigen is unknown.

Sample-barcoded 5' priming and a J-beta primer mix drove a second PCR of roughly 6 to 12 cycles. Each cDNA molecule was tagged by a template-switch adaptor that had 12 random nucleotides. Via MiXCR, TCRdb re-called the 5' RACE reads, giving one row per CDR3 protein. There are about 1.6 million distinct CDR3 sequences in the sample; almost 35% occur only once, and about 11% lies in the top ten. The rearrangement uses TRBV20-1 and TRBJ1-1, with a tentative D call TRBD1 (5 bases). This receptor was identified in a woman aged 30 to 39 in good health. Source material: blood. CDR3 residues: CSAIIGRDLELAFF. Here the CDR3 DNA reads TGCAGTGCTATCATTGGCCGGGACCTTGAATTGGCTTTCTTT.